This TCR beta chain was sequenced in a study of T cell responses to AZD1222 COVID-19 vaccine. V shed 2 bases, J shed 7 bases, and the junction held 4 bases outside the gene matches. The V gene's germline CDR1 is SGHRS and CDR2 YFSETQ. The CDR3 spans 14 residues. Points from the study as a whole: Across the whole spike, CD4 TCRs peaked at regions 160-218 and 743-854.

The protocol was immunoSEQ multiplex PCR, while the TCRdb copy is restricted to in-frame clones and leaves out a portion. In the table there are 110,000 or so clones, more than 85% of which are singletons. On this clone: Its antigen is still unknown.

The sequence was collected from an adult who received the AZD1222 COVID-19 vaccine. The chain carries TRBV5-1 and TRBJ2-1, with 9 bases aligning to TRBD1. This specimen was peripheral blood, taken 28 days after the second AZD1222 dose. CDR3: CASSLRDRVNEQFF. The CDR3 DNA is TGCGCCAGCAGCTTACGGGACAGGGTGAATGAGCAGTTCTTC.